Detailed here is one T cell receptor (beta chain). What it binds is unknown. The data were obtained in a study of a mutant IDH1 vaccine in newly diagnosed glioma. The overall study: Earlier therapy was either radiotherapy, temozolomide, or both, and most got both.

As to time point: baseline, week 1 (first vaccination visit). Sample treatment: pre-vaccination baseline after standard-of-care therapy. Assay: immunoSEQ multiplex PCR; the TCRdb copy retains only in-frame clones and omits some. Among 20,000 to 25,000 clones, 93% were seen once, and the ten largest hold 0.95% to 1.5%. Study-wide findings and caveats: Pseudoprogression seemingly bore no relation to changes in top peripheral T cell clonotypes.

This CDR3 is built from 17 residues. V lost 3 bases and J lost 3; bases outside the gene matches: 8. Germline V gene data show CDR1 as SGHRS and CDR2 as YFSETQ. The V call is TRBV5-1, the J call TRBJ2-1, with 11 nucleotides matching TRBD2. This specimen consisted of PBMCs, obtained from a glioma patient treated with radiotherapy, temozolomide or both. This sequence originates from a man aged 40-55 years with glioma. This CDR3 is CASSSGLAVTGYNEQFF. CDR3 nucleotides: TGCGCCAGCAGCTCGGGACTAGCGGTTACCGGCTACAATGAGCAGTTCTTC.